This TCR beta chain was recorded in a study of T cells after yellow fever vaccination. This clonotype was recorded a few times. TCRdb reanalysed the 5' RACE reads using MiXCR and keeps one entry per CDR3 protein. Of about 350,000 distinct CDR3 sequences listed, 7% to 10% are singletons. The V and J ends lost 7 bases and 5 bases, in that order; junction bases with no gene match: 7. The CDR3 totals 14 residues. CDR1 SGHRS and CDR2 YFSETQ come from the germline V gene. The sample here was PBMCs, taken 35 to 50 days after the first yellow fever vaccination. The chain combines TRBV5-1 with TRBJ2-2; TRBD2 aligns across 8 bases. This TCR was recovered from a man aged 18 to 35 who received the YFV17D yellow fever vaccine. CDR3 sequence (DNA): TGCGCCAGCTTAAGCGGGGGCGGAACCGGGGAGCTGTTTTTT. Amino acids: CASLSGGGTGELFF. Together with reference TRBV5-1 and TRBJ2-2, the CDR3 gives the full variable domain: KAGVTQTPRYLIKTRGQQVTLSCSPISGHRSVSWYQQTPGQGLQFLFEYFSETQRNKGNFPGRFSGRQFSNSRSEMNVSTLELGDSALYLCASLSGGGTGELFFGEGSRLTVL.